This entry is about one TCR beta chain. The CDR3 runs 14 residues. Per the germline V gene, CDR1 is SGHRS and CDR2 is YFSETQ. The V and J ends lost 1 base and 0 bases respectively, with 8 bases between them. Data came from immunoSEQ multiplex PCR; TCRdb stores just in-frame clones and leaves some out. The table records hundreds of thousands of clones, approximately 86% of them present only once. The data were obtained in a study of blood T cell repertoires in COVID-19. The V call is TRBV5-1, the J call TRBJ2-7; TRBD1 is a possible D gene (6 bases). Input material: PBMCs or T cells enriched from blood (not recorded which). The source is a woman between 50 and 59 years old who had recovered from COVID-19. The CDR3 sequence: CASSLRDISYEQYF. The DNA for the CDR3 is TGCGCCAGCAGCTTGCGGGACATCTCCTACGAGCAGTACTTC.